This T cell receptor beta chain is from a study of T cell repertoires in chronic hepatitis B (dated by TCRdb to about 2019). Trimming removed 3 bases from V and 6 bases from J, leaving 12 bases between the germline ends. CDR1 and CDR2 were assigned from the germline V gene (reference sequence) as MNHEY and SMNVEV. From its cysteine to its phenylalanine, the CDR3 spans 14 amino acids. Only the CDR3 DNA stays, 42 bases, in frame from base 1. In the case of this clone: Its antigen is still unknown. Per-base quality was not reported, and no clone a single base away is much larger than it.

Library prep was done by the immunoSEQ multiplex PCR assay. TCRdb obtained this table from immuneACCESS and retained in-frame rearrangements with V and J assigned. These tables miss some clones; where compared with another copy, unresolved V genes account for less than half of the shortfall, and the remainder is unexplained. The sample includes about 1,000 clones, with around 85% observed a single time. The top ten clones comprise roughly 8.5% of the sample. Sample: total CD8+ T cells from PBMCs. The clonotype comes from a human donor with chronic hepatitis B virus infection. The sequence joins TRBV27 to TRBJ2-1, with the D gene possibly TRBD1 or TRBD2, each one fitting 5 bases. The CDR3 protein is CASSLGPTSNEQFF. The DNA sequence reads TGTGCCAGCAGTTTGGGACCAACCTCCAATGAGCAGTTCTTC.